This entry describes one TCR beta chain. The antigen remains undetermined. V was pared by 9 bases and J by 3 bases, with 12 bases between. The germline V gene encodes CDR1 ENHRY and CDR2 SYGVKD. The CDR3 sequence is 12 residues long. These data come from a study of cytomegalovirus exposure and HLA in healthy donors. Study summary: Early released data comprised some 85 million unique TCRs from HLA-typed donors.

Study-level points and caveats: Cytomegalovirus-associated TCR beta chains were listed, numbering 164. In a later analysis, donors in an Asian-associated ancestry cluster reportedly had fewer N-insertions in productive TCRs than the cohort mean. For most TCR beta V segments, an earlier analysis put the productive rate at about 90% or about 30% of the time.

The PCR used 60 Vbeta and 13 Jbeta primers. Profiling relied on immunoSEQ multiplex PCR, and the TCRdb table lists in-frame clones only, not all of them. The sample comprises around 220,000 clones, approximately 80% of which are singletons, and just over 1.4% rests with the top ten. The chain carries TRBV10-3 and TRBJ2-7; a weak D match, TRBD1 (6 bases). This clonotype was obtained from a girl aged 10 to 17 in good health and CMV-seronegative. What was sequenced was PBMCs. The CDR3, as DNA: TGTGCCATGAGCCCGGACAGCTACGAGCAGTACTTC. Its protein product is CAMSPDSYEQYF.